Following are 8 T cell receptor beta chains from one sample sequenced in a study of cytomegalovirus exposure and HLA in healthy donors. Primers included in the PCR were 60 Vbeta and 13 Jbeta primers. The data were produced by immunoSEQ multiplex PCR, yet TCRdb's version contains in-frame clones alone and is incomplete. The sample records tens of thousands of clones, about 80% being singletons. Source material: PBMCs. These receptors were collected from a woman between 25 and 40 years old in good health and CMV-seronegative.

J is TRBJ1-4 and V is TRBV30; D might be TRBD1 (6 bases). V was cut by 8 bases and J by 3 bases, with 13 bases left in between. The CDR3 has 13 amino acids. In germline, CDR1 is GTSNPN, CDR2 SVGIG (reference sequence). The CDR3 DNA sequence: TGTGCCGGAAACAGGGCGGCTAATGAAAAACTGTTTTTT. Encoded protein: CAGNRAANEKLFF.

This clone has a single count. J is TRBJ1-5 and V is TRBV2; perhaps TRBD1 as D (6 bases). V lost 6 bases, J lost 2 bases, and 17 bases lay in between. The germline V gene encodes CDR1 SNHLY and CDR2 FYNNEI. The CDR3 has 16 amino acids. The chain's CDR3 is CASSHRQGRGNQPQHF. CDR3 sequence (DNA): TGTGCCAGCAGCCACCGCCAGGGGCGAGGCAATCAGCCCCAGCATTTT.

V is TRBV29-1 and J is TRBJ2-1; 10 nucleotides match TRBD2. V was clipped by 2 bases and J by 5 bases; unmatched bases: 12. CDR1 and CDR2 from the germline V gene are SQVTM and ANQGSEA. This CDR3 has 17 amino acids. DNA for the CDR3: TGCAGCGTTGAAAAAAGGGCGACTAGCGGGCCCCACAATGAGCAGTTCTTC. Its translation is CSVEKRATSGPHNEQFF.

This clone occurred a few times. The chain carries TRBV6-1 and TRBJ1-1, with TRBD1 identical over 7 bases. V gave up 6 bases and J gave up 5 bases; unmatched junction bases: 9. The CDR3 sequence is 14 residues long. The germline CDR1 and CDR2 sequences are MNHNS and SASEGT. CDR3 in amino acids: CASSLQGFFTEAFF. In DNA, the CDR3 is TGTGCCAGCAGCCTACAGGGGTTTTTTACTGAAGCTTTCTTT.

This clone was recorded only once. This chain connects TRBV4-1 to TRBJ1-5; unclear D gene. In germline, CDR1 is MGHRA, CDR2 YSYEKL. The length of the CDR3 is 13 residues. V was pared by 8 bases and J by 2 bases, with 10 bases between. The CDR3 region has the DNA TGCGCCAGCGGAGAGGGAGGCAATCAGCCCCAGCATTTT. Its translation is CASGEGGNQPQHF.

This chain uses TRBV30 with TRBJ2-7, with 7 bases lining up with TRBD1. Germline V gene sequence: CDR1 GTSNPN, CDR2 SVGIG (reference sequence). The length of the CDR3 is 14 residues. Trimming removed 4 bases from V and 0 bases from J; junction bases left unmatched: 6. CDR3 residues: CAWTKRGLSYEQYF. Here the CDR3 DNA reads TGTGCCTGGACCAAAAGGGGGCTCTCCTACGAGCAGTACTTC.

The chain joins TRBV2 to TRBJ1-6; D unresolved. Between the trimmed V and J ends, which lost 9 bases and 9 bases, there was a span of 18 bases. Germline V gene sequence: CDR1 SNHLY, CDR2 FYNNEI. This CDR3 is built from 14 residues. CDR3 coding DNA: TGTGCCAGGGCCCCCCTCGGCGGGGTTTCACCCCTCCACTTT. It is translated as CARAPLGGVSPLHF.

This clone was counted between two and nine times. The gene calls are TRBV30 and TRBJ1-1; perhaps TRBD1 as D (5 bases). The CDR3 is 13 residues long. Trimming took 4 bases from V and 4 from J, leaving 13 bases between them. Germline values: CDR1 GTSNPN, CDR2 SVGIG (reference sequence). CDR3 nucleotides: TGTGCCTGGACTATACGGGGGGGCACTGAAGCTTTCTTT. Translation gives CAWTIRGGTEAFF. Supplemented by reference TRBV30 and TRBJ1-1, the full variable domain reads SQTIHQWPATLVQPVGSPLSLECTVEGTSNPNLYWYRQAAGRGLQLLFYSVGIGQISSEVPQNLSASRPQDRQFILSSKKLLLSDSGFYLCAWTIRGGTEAFFGQGTRLTVV.